The 6 T cell receptor beta chains reported below all come from one sample, sequenced in a study of blood T cell repertoires in COVID-19. Profiling relied on immunoSEQ multiplex PCR, and the TCRdb table lists in-frame clones only, not all of them. In the table there are about 280,000 clones, around 86% of which are singletons. The sequencing input was peripheral blood. These receptors all stem from a woman aged 30 to 39 who had recovered from COVID-19.

This chain uses TRBV5-1 with TRBJ1-2; TRBD1 might be the D (5 bases). This CDR3 has 15 residues. Germline-derived CDR1 and CDR2 are SGHRS and YFSETQ. V was pared by 0 bases and J by 0 bases, with 9 bases between. The CDR3 DNA reads as TGCGCCAGCAGCTTGGAAGGGGACTCTAACTATGGCTACACCTTC. Encoded protein: CASSLEGDSNYGYTF.

The chain carries TRBV28 and TRBJ2-1; 9 nucleotides match TRBD2. CDR1 MDHEN and CDR2 SYDVKM come from the germline V gene. The CDR3 sequence is 15 residues long. V lost 6 bases to trimming and J lost 6 bases; unmatched junction nucleotides: 9. CDR3 in amino acids: CASSHVRGRANEQFF. The CDR3 region has the DNA TGTGCCAGCAGCCACGTGCGCGGGAGGGCCAATGAGCAGTTCTTC.

The chain employs TRBV27 and TRBJ2-1, with D perhaps matching TRBD1 (6 bases). The V end was cut by 3 bases, the J end by 4 bases, with 16 bases between. The CDR3 loop spans 16 amino acids. In germline, CDR1 is MNHEY, CDR2 SMNVEV (reference sequence). The CDR3 here is CASSFPPGQRYNEQFF. The CDR3 nucleotides are TGTGCCAGCAGTTTCCCCCCGGGACAAAGGTACAATGAGCAGTTCTTC.

This chain uses TRBV10-3 with TRBJ2-2; D is perhaps TRBD1 (5 bases). Trimming took off 0 bases at V and 3 bases at J, with 5 bases between the two ends. Germline assignment: CDR1 ENHRY and CDR2 SYGVKD. The CDR3 covers 14 residues. Written as DNA, the CDR3 is TGTGCCATCAGTGAGTCCAGGGACACCGGGGAGCTGTTTTTT. Amino acids: CAISESRDTGELFF.

The genes are TRBV12-3 or TRBV12-4 and TRBJ1-1, with D unresolved. This CDR3 contains 12 residues. The germline V and J ends were trimmed by 2 bases and 7 bases, with 8 bases remaining between them. The CDR3 region is CASSLQVFEAFF. In nucleotides, the CDR3 is TGTGCCAGCAGTTTACAGGTATTTGAAGCTTTCTTT.

Written as DNA, the CDR3 is TGTGCCAGCAGCAGTGGTTGGAGGGCTTTCTTT. Translating it yields CASSSGWRAFF. The rearrangement links TRBV12-3 or TRBV12-4 to TRBJ1-1; D unresolved. This CDR3 has 11 amino acids. V lost 6 bases, J lost 11 bases, and 13 bases lay in between.